This TCR beta chain comes out of a study of cytomegalovirus exposure and HLA in healthy donors. Germline CDR1 and CDR2: SQVTM and ANQGSEA. V lost 7 bases and J lost 3, with 8 bases in between. This CDR3 comprises 11 residues. Primers included in the PCR were 60 Vbeta and 13 Jbeta primers. TCRdb keeps only in-frame clones here, not all; method: immunoSEQ multiplex PCR. The table lists about 150,000 clones, 84% of them singletons. The V and J genes are TRBV29-1 and TRBJ2-3; D not certain. This sequence originates from a man aged 50 to 60 in good health and CMV-seropositive. The sequencing sample was made of PBMCs. The CDR3 bases are TGCAGCGCCGTTCGGACAGATACGCAGTATTTT. Translated: CSAVRTDTQYF.